This T cell receptor beta chain was sequenced during a study of shared clonotypes between healthy human individuals. As for the study in general: The study drew on a couple of women and a few men aged 18 to 49 as donors. Study findings and constraints: It was the non-shared clonotypes that had lower generation probabilities than clonotypes shared by all four donors. Rarefaction showed sorted-subset sequencing was incomplete despite large depth.

Trimming removed 8 bases from V and 9 bases from J, with 11 bases in between. The CDR3 has 11 amino acids. Germline CDR1 and CDR2: SNHLY and FYNNEI. CD45RO negativity and positive selection for CCR7 defined naive CD8 cells, a population that excluded terminally differentiated effector memory CD45RA+ cells. As to this clone: The antigen is not known.

In the authors' workflow: ImmunoSEQ junction-only sequences lacked quality scores, so their filtering differed. Assay: immunoSEQ multiplex PCR; the TCRdb copy retains only in-frame clones and omits some. From that table come the V and J calls and clone size; the DNA was used to work out D and trimming. The data show about 2 million clones, approximately 94% seen once. The chain carries TRBV2 and TRBJ2-1; no clear D. The clonotype originates from a man aged 18-30 years in good health. Sequencing was performed on naive CD8+ T cells sorted from blood. The CDR3, as DNA: TGTGCCAGCCTCTCAGGTGGTGAGCAGTTCTTC. Amino acids: CASLSGGEQFF.